A single sample is the source of the 23 T cell receptor beta chains below, sequenced in a study of vaccination and CD4 T cells after COVID-19. With the Oncomine TCR Beta short-read assay, DNA from cultured CD4+ T cells was sequenced. From the PCR reads, TCRdb called clonotypes with MiXCR, one entry per CDR3 protein. The table shows under 25,000 distinct CDR3 sequences, with 67% occurring only once. Treatment in this sample: roughly nine-day PBMC culture with coronavirus spike peptide pools or control peptides (ViraFEST assay). The antigens for these receptors are not known. Sequencing was carried out using CD4+ T cells from blood, cultured in vitro. The origin of the receptors is a human donor who had recovered from COVID-19.

The table lists this clonotype with a few counts. The rearrangement links TRBV19 to TRBJ2-4; TRBD1 aligns across 7 bases. The germline gives CDR1 LNHDA, CDR2 SQIVND (reference sequence). V lost 5 bases to trimming and J lost 0 bases; unmatched junction nucleotides: 10. The length of the CDR3 is 17 residues. CDR3 amino acids: CASSFPGQLLAKNIQYF. Here the CDR3 DNA reads TGTGCCAGTAGTTTTCCGGGACAGTTGCTAGCCAAAAACATTCAGTACTTC.

The chain's CDR3 is CATSRPQGAAYEQYF. CDR3 bases: TGTGCCACCAGCAGACCCCAGGGGGCCGCCTACGAGCAGTACTTC. The rearrangement uses TRBV15 and TRBJ2-7, with 8 nucleotides matching TRBD1. The CDR3 has 15 amino acids. Germline-derived CDR1 and CDR2 are LNHNV and YYDKDF (reference sequence). Trimming at V came to 2 bases and at J to 2 bases, leaving 5 bases not matched to a gene.

The genes are TRBV19 and TRBJ1-5, with 7 bases matching TRBD1. V was clipped by 3 bases and J by 3 bases; unmatched bases: 11. Germline V lookup: CDR1 LNHDA, CDR2 SQIVND (reference sequence). The CDR3 has 17 amino acids. The CDR3 DNA is TGTGCCAGTAGTATTTGGGGAGCTGGGACAGACAATCAGCCCCAGCATTTT. This encodes CASSIWGAGTDNQPQHF.

This clonotype has only a few counts. The chain recombines TRBV20-1 with TRBJ2-1, with 9 bases fitting TRBD2. The CDR3 length is 14 residues. V gave up 6 bases and J gave up 3 bases; unmatched junction bases: 6. From germline, CDR1 is DFQATT and CDR2 SNEGSKA (reference sequence). CDR3 DNA sequence: TGCAGTGCCCGAGCGGGAGGCCACTACAATGAGCAGTTCTTC. Translating it yields CSARAGGHYNEQFF.

V gene TRBV15 combines with J gene TRBJ2-1; a weak D match, TRBD2 (5 bases). Trimming pared 1 base from V and 8 bases from J, leaving 9 bases between. This CDR3 is 13 amino acids long. The germline gives CDR1 LNHNV, CDR2 YYDKDF (reference sequence). CDR3 DNA: TGTGCCACCAGCAGAGCAGGCGGGTATGAGCAGTTCTTC. Protein sequence: CATSRAGGYEQFF.

The chain employs TRBV19 and TRBJ2-7; TRBD1 agrees at 10 bases. Looked up from germline, CDR1 is LNHDA and CDR2 is SQIVND (reference sequence). Unmatched junction bases numbered 9, after V lost 6 bases and J lost 4 bases. This CDR3 comprises 15 residues. The CDR3 DNA follows: TGTGCCAGTAGGTCCCGCCGGGACAGGGGTTACGAGCAGTACTTC. Protein sequence: CASRSRRDRGYEQYF.

The chain carries TRBV4-3 and TRBJ2-7; 11 nucleotides match TRBD2. The V gene end was trimmed by 3 bases and the J gene end by 0 bases; junction bases not matched to a gene: 1. Germline V gene data show CDR1 as LGHNA and CDR2 as YSLEER. This CDR3 comprises 15 residues. CDR3 in amino acids: CASSQTSGNSYEQYF. CDR3 nucleotide sequence: TGCGCCAGCAGCCAGACTAGCGGGAACTCCTACGAGCAGTACTTC.

The V gene is TRBV27, the J gene TRBJ1-5, with 9 bases aligning to TRBD1. This CDR3 has 15 residues. V lost 6 bases and J lost 4; bases outside the gene matches: 7. Germline V gene sequence: CDR1 MNHEY, CDR2 SMNVEV (reference sequence). CDR3 in DNA: TGTGCCAGCAGCATGGGGACAGGGCAAAATCAGCCCCAGCATTTT. Protein: CASSMGTGQNQPQHF.

This clonotype was observed a few times. V is TRBV27 and J is TRBJ1-1; weak D call: TRBD1 (6 bases). The V and J ends lost 1 base and 0 bases respectively, with 9 bases between them. The CDR3 runs to 15 residues. Germline CDR1 MNHEY, CDR2 SMNVEV (reference sequence). This CDR3 reads CASSLWGTLNTEAFF. CDR3 sequence (DNA): TGTGCCAGCAGTTTATGGGGGACACTGAACACTGAAGCTTTCTTT.

The chain is built from TRBV27 and TRBJ2-7; D might be TRBD1 (6 bases). Trimming pared 6 bases from V and 6 bases from J, leaving 21 bases between. This CDR3 region has 15 residues. CDR1 and CDR2 from the germline V gene are MNHEY and SMNVEV (reference sequence). As DNA, the CDR3 is TGTGCCAGCAGCTCACAGGGTATAGGGAGATTCGAGCAGTACTTC. It encodes CASSSQGIGRFEQYF.

J is TRBJ1-5 and V is TRBV19; a possible D gene is TRBD1 (6 bases). CDR1 and CDR2 (germline): LNHDA, SQIVND (reference sequence). Trimming left V 4 bases short and J 5 bases short, with 15 bases between. This CDR3 comprises 15 residues. DNA for the CDR3: TGTGCCAGTAGTAAAGGGACACTCACTTATCAGCCCCAGCATTTT. It yields the protein CASSKGTLTYQPQHF.

This clonotype was picked up a small number of times. The rearrangement links TRBV2 to TRBJ1-6; D is ambiguous. The CDR3 sequence is 15 residues long. V was trimmed by 3 bases and J by 2 bases, leaving 8 bases between them. CDR1 and CDR2 from the germline V gene are SNHLY and FYNNEI. The CDR3 DNA reads TGTGCCAGCAGTGATGCCTTTCCCTATAATTCACCCCTCCACTTT. It specifies CASSDAFPYNSPLHF.

V and J are TRBV7-2 and TRBJ1-2; D is uncertain. V lost 5 bases, J lost 4 bases, and 11 bases lay in between. The CDR3 runs 13 residues. Germline V gives CDR1 SGHTA, CDR2 FQGNSA. The CDR3 region has the DNA TGTGCCAGCAGCCCCCGGTTGACCTATGGCTACACCTTC. Amino acid sequence: CASSPRLTYGYTF.

This clonotype was detected once. J is TRBJ2-4 and V is TRBV27; D call uncertain. There are 16 residues in the CDR3. Germline V CDR1 and CDR2: MNHEY, SMNVEV (reference sequence). Trimming took 5 bases from V and 0 from J, leaving 14 bases between them. The chain's CDR3 is CASSPIWTVAKNIQYF. CDR3 coding DNA: TGTGCCAGCAGTCCAATTTGGACGGTAGCCAAAAACATTCAGTACTTC.

The J gene is TRBJ2-3, the V gene TRBV2, with D maybe TRBD1 (6 bases). This CDR3 region has 13 residues. V lost 10 bases and J 6 bases, leaving 17 bases between the germline ends. Germline CDR1 is SNHLY and CDR2 is FYNNEI. The CDR3 bases are TGTGCCATGAGTTTGGGGACACTTGATACGCAGTATTTT. Its protein is CAMSLGTLDTQYF.

In this sample, this clonotype turned up a few times. The chain joins TRBV6-2 or TRBV6-3 to TRBJ1-2; 8 bases fit TRBD1. Trimming cost V 6 bases and J 10 bases; bases outside gene matches: 4. From germline, CDR1 is MNHEY and CDR2 SVGEGT. CDR3 length: 11 amino acids. The CDR3 DNA follows: TGTGCCAGCAGCCAGCAGGGGGCCTACACCTTC. It translates to CASSQQGAYTF.

This clonotype was seen a few times. The junction shows a germline mismatch at one end, possibly a read error. The genes are TRBV20-1 and TRBJ1-6, with TRBD1 matching over 8 bases. Germline CDR1 and CDR2: DFQATT and SNEGSKA (reference sequence). The CDR3 length is 15 residues. In DNA, the CDR3 is TGCAGTGCTAGAGCGCGGACAGGGTTTAATGCACCCCTCCACTTT. This sequence encodes CSARARTGFNAPLHF.

This chain links TRBV7-6 with TRBJ2-7, with D perhaps matching TRBD1 (5 bases). V was cut by 1 base and J by 6 bases, with 10 bases left in between. The CDR3 loop spans 13 amino acids. Germline V gene lookup returns CDR1 SGHVS and CDR2 FNYEAQ. CDR3 DNA: TGTGCCAGCAGCTTAGTAGGGGTCGGCGAGCAGTACTTC. It codes for CASSLVGVGEQYF.

This sequence joins TRBV24-1 and TRBJ1-2; 8 nucleotides line up with TRBD1. The germline CDR1 and CDR2 sequences are KGHDR and SFDVKD. V was pared by 4 bases and J by 6 bases, with 3 bases of the junction left unmatched. The CDR3 is 13 residues long. This chain's CDR3 is CATSDRGRDGYTF. The CDR3, as DNA: TGTGCCACCAGTGACAGGGGGCGGGATGGCTACACCTTC.

The genes are TRBV27 and TRBJ2-1; perhaps TRBD2 as D (5 bases). CDR3 length: 16 residues. Germline V gene sequence: CDR1 MNHEY, CDR2 SMNVEV (reference sequence). Trimming shortened V by 6 bases and J by 0 bases, and 15 bases separated the two germline ends. The CDR3 loop is CASRGELASSYNEQFF. Here the CDR3 DNA reads TGTGCCAGCAGGGGAGAACTTGCGAGCTCCTACAATGAGCAGTTCTTC.

The chain uses TRBV7-9 and TRBJ1-5, with D unclear. The germline CDR1 and CDR2 sequences are SEHNR and FQNEAQ (reference sequence). The CDR3 extends over 13 amino acids. V lost 4 bases and J lost 3, with 7 bases in between. In DNA, the CDR3 is TGTGCCAGCAGCTACACAGACAATCAGCCCCAGCATTTT. The encoded protein is CASSYTDNQPQHF.

The chain employs TRBV20-1 and TRBJ1-4, with D possibly matching TRBD1 (6 bases). The CDR3 has 13 residues. The V end was cut by 6 bases, the J end by 7 bases, with 15 bases between. Germline V lookup: CDR1 DFQATT, CDR2 SNEGSKA (reference sequence). CDR3 DNA sequence: TGCAGTGCCTTCGGAAGGGGGAGTGAAAAACTGTTTTTT. Translated: CSAFGRGSEKLFF.

This clonotype was picked up a small number of times. This chain joins TRBV24-1 and TRBJ1-1, with no clear D. This CDR3 comprises 14 residues. In germline, CDR1 is KGHDR, CDR2 SFDVKD. Trimming took 3 bases from V and 3 from J, leaving 10 bases between them. The CDR3 bases are TGTGCCACCAGTGATAACAGTCTTCACACTGAAGCTTTCTTT. Translation gives CATSDNSLHTEAFF.